The next 9 T cell receptor beta chains were all read from a single sample in a study of early T cells in non-severe SARS-CoV-2 infection. TCRdb processed the 5' RACE reads anew with MiXCR; each CDR3 protein has one entry. The table shows tens of thousands of distinct CDR3 sequences, with about 16% occurring only once. The sample here was whole blood, taken at baseline. Receptor source: an adult who was a healthcare worker with PCR-confirmed SARS-CoV-2 infection or an uninfected control (not recorded which).

This clonotype was recorded at least ten times. This CDR3 is CASSHGYVIGGETQYF. The DNA of the CDR3 is TGTGCCAGCAGCCACGGCTATGTGATAGGGGGAGAGACCCAGTACTTC. The chain links TRBV3-1 to TRBJ2-5, with D possibly TRBD1 on 6 matching bases. The CDR3 covers 16 residues. Trimming cost V 3 bases and J 4 bases, with 18 bases left between them. Germline loops: CDR1 LGHDT, CDR2 YNNKEL (reference sequence).

The chain combines TRBV14 with TRBJ2-1; D is unresolved. Trimming stripped 4 bases from V and 6 bases from J, with 19 bases between. This CDR3 has 16 amino acids. Germline loops: CDR1 SGHDN, CDR2 FVKESK. The CDR3 loop reads CASSRAGSYASNEQFF. DNA for the CDR3: TGTGCCAGCAGCCGAGCCGGATCATATGCCTCCAATGAGCAGTTCTTC.

J is TRBJ2-3 and V is TRBV3-1; maybe TRBD1 (6 bases). V lost 2 bases to trimming and J lost 2 bases, with 14 bases between them. Per the germline V gene, CDR1 is LGHDT and CDR2 is YNNKEL (reference sequence). The CDR3 extends over 16 amino acids. CDR3 sequence: CASSQNTGSNTDTQYF. The DNA of the CDR3 is TGTGCCAGCAGCCAAAATACAGGGTCAAACACAGATACGCAGTATTTT.

This clonotype was observed a few times. The J gene is TRBJ2-7, the V gene TRBV6-6, with D maybe TRBD1 (6 bases). Germline lookup yields CDR1 MNHNY and CDR2 SVGAGI (reference sequence). The germline V and J ends were trimmed by 8 bases and 4 bases, with 15 bases remaining between them. This CDR3 has 13 amino acids. CDR3 region: CASSRGRSYEQYF. CDR3 bases: TGTGCCAGCTCCAGGGGCCGGTCGTACGAGCAGTACTTC.

V is TRBV18 and J is TRBJ2-1, with 8 bases fitting TRBD1. The CDR3 is made up of 15 amino acids. Germline V gives CDR1 KGHSH, CDR2 LQKENI. J gave up 6 bases and V 4 bases, and 8 bases lay outside the gene matches. CDR3 in amino acids: CASSLPPGQVNEQFF. As DNA, the CDR3 is TGTGCCAGCTCACTTCCACCGGGACAGGTCAATGAGCAGTTCTTC.

This clonotype was counted only a few times. CDR3 DNA: TGTGCCAGCAGTTACTCGGTGGGCTACGAGCAGTACTTC. This sequence encodes CASSYSVGYEQYF. The J gene is TRBJ2-7, the V gene TRBV6-6, with no clear D. Trimming took off 0 bases at V and 3 bases at J, with 6 bases between the two ends. The CDR3 consists of 13 residues. Germline V gives CDR1 MNHNY, CDR2 SVGAGI (reference sequence).

This clonotype came up many times. CDR3 sequence reads: CASSHYARTSPLHF. The CDR3 coding sequence is TGCGCCAGCAGCCACTACGCACGTACTTCACCCCTCCACTTT. The genes are TRBV4-1 and TRBJ1-6; the D is unclear. This CDR3 region has 14 residues. V was shortened by 3 bases and J by 9 bases, with 12 bases between the two germline ends. The germline V gene has CDR1 MGHRA and CDR2 YSYEKL.

This clonotype was seen many times. The chain joins TRBV29-1 to TRBJ1-2; D not certain. The length of the CDR3 is 13 residues. Germline V CDR1 and CDR2: SQVTM, ANQGSEA. Trimming stripped 4 bases from V and 1 base from J, with 10 bases between. In nucleotides, the CDR3 is TGCAGCGTTGTAACGGGAAGTAACTATGGCTACACCTTC. Amino acids: CSVVTGSNYGYTF.

The chain employs TRBV20-1 and TRBJ2-3; 10 bases align to TRBD2. CDR3 length: 13 amino acids. Trimming took 5 bases from V and 5 from J; bases not matched to a gene: 4. Per germline, CDR1 DFQATT and CDR2 SNEGSKA (reference sequence). Here the CDR3 DNA reads TGCAGTGCTCAACTAGCGGGAAGAGATACGCAGTATTTT. Translating it yields CSAQLAGRDTQYF.